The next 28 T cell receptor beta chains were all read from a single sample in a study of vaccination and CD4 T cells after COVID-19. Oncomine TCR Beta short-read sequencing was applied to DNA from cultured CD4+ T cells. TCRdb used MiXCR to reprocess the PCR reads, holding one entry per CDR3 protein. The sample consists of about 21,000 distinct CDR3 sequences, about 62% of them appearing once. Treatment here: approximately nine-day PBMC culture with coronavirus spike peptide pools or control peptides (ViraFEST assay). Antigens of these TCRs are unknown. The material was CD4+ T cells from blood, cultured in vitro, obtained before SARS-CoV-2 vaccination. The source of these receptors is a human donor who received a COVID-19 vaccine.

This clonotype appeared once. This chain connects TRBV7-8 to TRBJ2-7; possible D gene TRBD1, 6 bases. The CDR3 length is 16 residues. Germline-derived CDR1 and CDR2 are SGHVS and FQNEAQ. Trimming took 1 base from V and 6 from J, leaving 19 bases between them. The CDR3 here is CASSLVLGTTYFEQYF. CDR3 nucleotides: TGTGCCAGCAGCTTAGTTTTAGGGACAACGTACTTCGAGCAGTACTTC.

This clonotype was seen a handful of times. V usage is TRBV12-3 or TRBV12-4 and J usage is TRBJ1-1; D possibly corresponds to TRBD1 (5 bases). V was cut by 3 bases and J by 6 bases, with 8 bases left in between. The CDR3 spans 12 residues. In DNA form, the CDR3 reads TGTGCCAGCAGTTTTAGGGGCGCTGAAGCTTTCTTT. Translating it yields CASSFRGAEAFF.

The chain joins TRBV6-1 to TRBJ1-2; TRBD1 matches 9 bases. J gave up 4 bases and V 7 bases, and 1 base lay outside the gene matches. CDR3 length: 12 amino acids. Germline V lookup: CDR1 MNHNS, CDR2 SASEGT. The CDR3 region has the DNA TGTGCCAGCAAGACAGGGGGCTATGGCTACACCTTC. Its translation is CASKTGGYGYTF.

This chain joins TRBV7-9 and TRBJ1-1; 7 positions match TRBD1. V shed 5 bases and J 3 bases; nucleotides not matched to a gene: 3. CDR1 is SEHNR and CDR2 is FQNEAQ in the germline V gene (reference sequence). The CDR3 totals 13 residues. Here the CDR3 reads CASSQGTDTEAFF. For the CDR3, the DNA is TGTGCCAGCAGCCAGGGGACAGACACTGAAGCTTTCTTT. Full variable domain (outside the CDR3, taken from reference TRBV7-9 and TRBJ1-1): DTGVSQNPRHKITKRGQNVTFRCDPISEHNRLYWYRQTLGQGPEFLTYFQNEAQLEKSRLLSDRFSAERPKGSFSTLEIQRTEQGDSAMYLCASSQGTDTEAFFGQGTRLTVV.

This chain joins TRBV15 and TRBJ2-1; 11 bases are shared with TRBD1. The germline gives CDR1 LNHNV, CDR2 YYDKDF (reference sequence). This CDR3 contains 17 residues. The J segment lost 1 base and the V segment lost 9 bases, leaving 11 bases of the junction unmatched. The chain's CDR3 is CATKPGQGVPSYNEQFF. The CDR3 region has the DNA TGTGCCACTAAACCGGGACAGGGGGTCCCATCCTACAATGAGCAGTTCTTC.

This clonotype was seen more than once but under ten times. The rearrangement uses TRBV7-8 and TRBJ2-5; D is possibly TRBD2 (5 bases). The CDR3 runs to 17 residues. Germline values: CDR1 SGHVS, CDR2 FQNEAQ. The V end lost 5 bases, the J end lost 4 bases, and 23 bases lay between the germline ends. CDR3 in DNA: TGTGCCAGCAGCCAATACATTACGGGATACTGGTCAGAGACCCAGTACTTC. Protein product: CASSQYITGYWSETQYF.

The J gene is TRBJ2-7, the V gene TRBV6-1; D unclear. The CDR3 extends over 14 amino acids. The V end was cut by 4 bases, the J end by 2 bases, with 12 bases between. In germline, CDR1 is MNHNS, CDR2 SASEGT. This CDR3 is CASSGNRGPYEQYF. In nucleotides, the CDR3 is TGTGCCAGCAGTGGGAACCGCGGACCCTACGAGCAGTACTTC.

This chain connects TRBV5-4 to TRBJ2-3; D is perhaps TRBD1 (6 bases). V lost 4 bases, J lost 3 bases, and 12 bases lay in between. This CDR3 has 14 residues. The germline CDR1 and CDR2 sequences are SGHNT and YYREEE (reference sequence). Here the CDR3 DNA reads TGTGCCAGCAGCCAAATCAGGGGTACAGATACGCAGTATTTT. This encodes CASSQIRGTDTQYF.

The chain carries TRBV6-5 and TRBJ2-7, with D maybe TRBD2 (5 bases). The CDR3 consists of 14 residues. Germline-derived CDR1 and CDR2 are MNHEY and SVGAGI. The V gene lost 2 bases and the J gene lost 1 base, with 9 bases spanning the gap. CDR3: CASSYGRVSYEQYF. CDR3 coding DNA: TGTGCCAGCAGTTACGGGCGGGTGTCCTACGAGCAGTACTTC.

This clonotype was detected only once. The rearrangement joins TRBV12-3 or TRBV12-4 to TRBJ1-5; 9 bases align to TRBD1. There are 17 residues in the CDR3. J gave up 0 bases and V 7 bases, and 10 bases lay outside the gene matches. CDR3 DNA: TGTGCCAGCAAATTGGACAGGGGAAGAGGTAGCAATCAGCCCCAGCATTTT. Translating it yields CASKLDRGRGSNQPQHF.

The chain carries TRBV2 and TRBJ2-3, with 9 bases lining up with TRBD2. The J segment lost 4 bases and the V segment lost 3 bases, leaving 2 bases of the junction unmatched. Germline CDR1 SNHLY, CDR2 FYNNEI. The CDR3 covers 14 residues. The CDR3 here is CASSEASGADTQYF. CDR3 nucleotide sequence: TGTGCCAGCAGTGAGGCTAGCGGGGCAGATACGCAGTATTTT. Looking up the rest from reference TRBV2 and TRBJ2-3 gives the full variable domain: EPEVTQTPSHQVTQMGQEVILRCVPISNHLYFYWYRQILGQKVEFLVSFYNNEISEKSEIFDDQFSVERPDGSNFTLKIRSTKLEDSAMYFCASSEASGADTQYFGPGTRLTVL.

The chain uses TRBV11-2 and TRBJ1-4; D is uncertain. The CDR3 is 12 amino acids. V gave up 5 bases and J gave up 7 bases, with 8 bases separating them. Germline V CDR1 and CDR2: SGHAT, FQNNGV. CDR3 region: CASSPQGEKLFF. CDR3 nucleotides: TGTGCCAGCAGCCCTCAAGGTGAAAAACTGTTTTTT.

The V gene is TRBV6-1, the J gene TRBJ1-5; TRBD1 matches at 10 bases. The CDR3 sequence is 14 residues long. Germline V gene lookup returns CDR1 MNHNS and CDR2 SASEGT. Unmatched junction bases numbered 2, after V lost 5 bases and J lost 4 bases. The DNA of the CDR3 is TGTGCCAGCAGTCGACAGGGGGCGAATCAGCCCCAGCATTTT. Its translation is CASSRQGANQPQHF.

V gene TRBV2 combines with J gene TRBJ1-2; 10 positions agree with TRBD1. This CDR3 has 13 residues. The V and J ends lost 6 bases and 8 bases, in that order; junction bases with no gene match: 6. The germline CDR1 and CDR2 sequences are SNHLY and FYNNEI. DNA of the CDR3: TGTGCCAGCAGGAGGGGGACAGGGGTGGGCTACACCTTC. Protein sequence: CASRRGTGVGYTF. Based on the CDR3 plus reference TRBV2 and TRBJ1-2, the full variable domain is EPEVTQTPSHQVTQMGQEVILRCVPISNHLYFYWYRQILGQKVEFLVSFYNNEISEKSEIFDDQFSVERPDGSNFTLKIRSTKLEDSAMYFCASRRGTGVGYTFGSGTRLTVV.

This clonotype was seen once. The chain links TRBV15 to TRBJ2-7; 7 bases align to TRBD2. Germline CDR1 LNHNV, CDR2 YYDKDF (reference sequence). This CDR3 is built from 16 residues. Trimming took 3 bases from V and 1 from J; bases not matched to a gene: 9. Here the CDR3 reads CATSRRGGGGSYEQYF. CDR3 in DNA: TGTGCCACCAGCAGGAGAGGCGGGGGTGGGTCCTACGAGCAGTACTTC.

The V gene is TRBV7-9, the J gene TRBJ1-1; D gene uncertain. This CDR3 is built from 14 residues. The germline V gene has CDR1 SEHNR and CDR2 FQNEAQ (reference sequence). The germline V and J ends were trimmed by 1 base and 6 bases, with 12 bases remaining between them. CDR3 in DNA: TGTGCCAGCAGCTTAGGAGACTCGGGCGCTGAAGCTTTCTTT. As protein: CASSLGDSGAEAFF.

CDR3 sequence (DNA): TGCAGTGCTAGAGATCAAGGGGACGAGCAGTTCTTC. Protein product: CSARDQGDEQFF. This chain links TRBV20-1 with TRBJ2-1; D is tentatively TRBD1 or TRBD2 (5 bases each). Germline-derived CDR1 and CDR2 are DFQATT and SNEGSKA (reference sequence). Trimming pared 0 bases from V and 10 bases from J, leaving 10 bases between. The CDR3 is 12 residues long.

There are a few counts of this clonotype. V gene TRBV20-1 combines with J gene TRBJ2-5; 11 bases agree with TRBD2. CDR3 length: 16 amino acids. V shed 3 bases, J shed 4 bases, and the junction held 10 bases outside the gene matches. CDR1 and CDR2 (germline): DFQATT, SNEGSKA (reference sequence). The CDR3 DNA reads TGCAGTGCTAGTGGTCGTAGTAGCGGGGGGGGAGAGACCCAGTACTTC. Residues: CSASGRSSGGGETQYF.

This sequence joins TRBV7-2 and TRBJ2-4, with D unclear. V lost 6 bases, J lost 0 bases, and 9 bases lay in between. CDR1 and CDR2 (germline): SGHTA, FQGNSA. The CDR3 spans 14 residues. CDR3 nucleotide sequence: TGTGCCAGCAGATTGAGCCAAGCCAAAAACATTCAGTACTTC. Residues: CASRLSQAKNIQYF.

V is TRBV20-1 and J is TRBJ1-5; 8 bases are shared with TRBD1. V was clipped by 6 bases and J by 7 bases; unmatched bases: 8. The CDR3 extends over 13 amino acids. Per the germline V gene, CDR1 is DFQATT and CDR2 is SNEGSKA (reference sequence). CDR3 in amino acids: CSATGQGEQPQHF. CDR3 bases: TGCAGTGCCACAGGACAGGGTGAGCAGCCCCAGCATTTT.

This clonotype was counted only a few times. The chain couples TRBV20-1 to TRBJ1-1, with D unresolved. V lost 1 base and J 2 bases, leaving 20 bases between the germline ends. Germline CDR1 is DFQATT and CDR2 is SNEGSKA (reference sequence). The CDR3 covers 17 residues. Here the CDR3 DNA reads TGCAGTGCTAGAGCGATAAGGGCCGGTTTAGGCAACACTGAAGCTTTCTTT. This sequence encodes CSARAIRAGLGNTEAFF.

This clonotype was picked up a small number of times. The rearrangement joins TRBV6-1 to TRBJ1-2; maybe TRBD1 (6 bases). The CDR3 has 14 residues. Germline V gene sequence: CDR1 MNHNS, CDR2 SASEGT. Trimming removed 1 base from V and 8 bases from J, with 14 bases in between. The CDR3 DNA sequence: TGTGCCAGCAGTGAAGTCAGGGGAAGAGGAGGCTACACCTTC. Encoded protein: CASSEVRGRGGYTF.

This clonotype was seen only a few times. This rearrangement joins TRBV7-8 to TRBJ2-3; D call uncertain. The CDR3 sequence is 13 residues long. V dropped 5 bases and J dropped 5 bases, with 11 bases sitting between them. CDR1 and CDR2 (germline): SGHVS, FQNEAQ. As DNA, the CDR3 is TGTGCCAGCAGCCCCCCCAAGATAGATACGCAGTATTTT. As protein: CASSPPKIDTQYF.

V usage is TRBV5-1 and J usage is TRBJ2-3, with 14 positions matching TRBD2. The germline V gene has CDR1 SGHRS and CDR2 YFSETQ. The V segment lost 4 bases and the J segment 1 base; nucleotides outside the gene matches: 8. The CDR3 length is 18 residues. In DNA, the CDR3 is TGCGCCAGCAGCACGACTAGCGGGGGGGCCAGGGGCACAGATACGCAGTATTTT. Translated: CASSTTSGGARGTDTQYF.

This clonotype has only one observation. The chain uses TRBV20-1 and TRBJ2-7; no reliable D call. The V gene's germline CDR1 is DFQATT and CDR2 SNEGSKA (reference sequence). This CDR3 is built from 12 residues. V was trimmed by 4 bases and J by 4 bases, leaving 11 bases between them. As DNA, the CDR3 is TGCAGTGCTACCCCCCCTTTGTACGAGCAGTACTTC. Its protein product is CSATPPLYEQYF.

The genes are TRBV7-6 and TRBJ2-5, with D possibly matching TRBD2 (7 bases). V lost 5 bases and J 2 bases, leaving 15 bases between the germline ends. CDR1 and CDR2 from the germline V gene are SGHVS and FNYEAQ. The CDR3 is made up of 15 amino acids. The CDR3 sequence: CASSRGGAGQETQYF. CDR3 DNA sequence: TGTGCCAGCAGCAGGGGGGGGGCCGGGCAAGAGACCCAGTACTTC.

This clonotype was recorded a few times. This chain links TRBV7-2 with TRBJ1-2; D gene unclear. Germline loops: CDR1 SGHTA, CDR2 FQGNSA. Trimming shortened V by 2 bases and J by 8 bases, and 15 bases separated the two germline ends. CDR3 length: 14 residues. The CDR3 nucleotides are TGTGCCAGCAGCTTACTTTACGCTCCTAGGGGCTACACCTTC. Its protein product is CASSLLYAPRGYTF.

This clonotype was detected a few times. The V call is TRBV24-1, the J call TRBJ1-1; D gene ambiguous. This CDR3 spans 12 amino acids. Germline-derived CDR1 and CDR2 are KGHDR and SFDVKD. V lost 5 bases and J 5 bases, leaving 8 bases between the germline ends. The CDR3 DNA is TGTGCCACCAGTGGGGTGGGGACTGAAGCTTTCTTT. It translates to CATSGVGTEAFF.